A single sample is the source of the 15 T cell receptor beta chains below, sequenced in a study of patients and donors after allogeneic stem cell transplantation. TCRdb recomputed calls from the RT-PCR reads with MiXCR, one row per CDR3 protein. The table includes 920,000 or so distinct CDR3 sequences, under 20% detected once. The sequenced sample was blood, either unsorted or a sorted T cell fraction (not recorded which). The source of these receptors is a human donor who was either an allogeneic HSCT recipient or a stem cell or donor lymphocyte infusion donor (not recorded which). It is not recorded whose cells these are; they may come from a transplant donor.

V usage is TRBV12-3 or TRBV12-4 and J usage is TRBJ2-3; 7 bases are shared with TRBD2. Trimming took 6 bases from V and 9 from J; bases not matched to a gene: 9. This CDR3 contains 13 residues. In DNA, the CDR3 is TGTGCCAGCAGAGTAGCGGGTAAACTCACGCAGTATTTT. Translating gives CASRVAGKLTQYF.

This chain uses TRBV6-1 with TRBJ2-1, with D possibly being TRBD2 (7 bases). The CDR3 runs to 17 residues. V was trimmed by 2 bases and J by 6 bases, leaving 20 bases between them. CDR1 and CDR2 (germline): MNHNS, SASEGT. The CDR3 here is CASSERGGRSPINEQFF. As DNA, the CDR3 is TGTGCCAGCAGTGAAAGGGGGGGGCGGAGCCCAATCAATGAGCAGTTCTTC.

A few counts support this clonotype. The chain uses TRBV4-3 and TRBJ2-1; 9 positions agree with TRBD1. The CDR3 runs 17 residues. Looked up from germline, CDR1 is LGHNA and CDR2 is YSLEER. Germline trimming cut 2 bases from V and 7 bases from J; bases unmatched to any gene: 12. This CDR3 reads CASSQSLTGTGFNEQFF. The CDR3 DNA follows: TGCGCCAGCAGCCAATCGTTAACCGGGACAGGGTTTAATGAGCAGTTCTTC.

The genes are TRBV12-3 or TRBV12-4 and TRBJ1-5, with D possibly being TRBD1 (5 bases). The CDR3 length is 16 residues. The V end was cut by 10 bases, the J end by 2 bases, with 21 bases between. This CDR3 is CATTRGLPGGNQPQHF. The CDR3 coding sequence is TGTGCCACCACAAGGGGACTCCCCGGGGGCAATCAGCCCCAGCATTTT.

The sample holds a few counts of this clonotype. This chain's CDR3 is CASSAGQELYGYTF. The CDR3 DNA is TGCGCCAGCAGCGCGGGACAAGAGCTCTATGGCTACACCTTC. The gene calls are TRBV10-2 and TRBJ1-2, with D possibly matching TRBD1 (6 bases). V dropped 6 bases and J dropped 4 bases, with 15 bases sitting between them. CDR1 and CDR2 from the germline V gene are WSHSY and SAAADI. The CDR3 totals 14 residues.

The genes are TRBV12-3 or TRBV12-4 and TRBJ1-2; D is uncertain. Trimming left V 5 bases short and J 1 base short, with 11 bases between. This CDR3 spans 14 amino acids. CDR3 in DNA: TGTGCCAGCAGTCTCTCTCACAGTAACTATGGCTACACCTTC. This codes for CASSLSHSNYGYTF.

A few counts support this clonotype. The V and J genes are TRBV12-3 or TRBV12-4 and TRBJ1-1; a possible D gene is TRBD1 (6 bases). The CDR3 runs 14 residues. The V end lost 7 bases, the J end lost 5 bases, and 17 bases lay between the germline ends. Here the CDR3 DNA reads TGTGCCAGCATCCCACAGGGAGGTTGGACTGAAGCTTTCTTT. This codes for CASIPQGGWTEAFF.

The V gene is TRBV20-1, the J gene TRBJ2-4; D ambiguous. CDR3 size: 13 residues. The V end lost 3 bases, the J end lost 1 base, and 7 bases lay between the germline ends. CDR1 DFQATT and CDR2 SNEGSKA come from the germline V gene (reference sequence). The CDR3 reads CSASSGAKNIQYF. CDR3 in DNA: TGCAGTGCTAGTAGTGGGGCCAAAAACATTCAGTACTTC.

This clonotype was seen a handful of times. The chain is built from TRBV6-1 and TRBJ2-2, with a tentative D call TRBD1 (5 bases). The CDR3 is 13 residues long. The V gene's germline CDR1 is MNHNS and CDR2 SASEGT. Trimming took off 5 bases at V and 8 bases at J, with 12 bases between the two ends. The CDR3 nucleotides read TGTGCCAGCAGTCATCTACCAGGGGGGGAGCTGTTTTTT. It specifies CASSHLPGGELFF.

This chain links TRBV20-1 with TRBJ1-5, with TRBD1 as a possible D gene (5 bases). Trimming took 6 bases from V and 7 from J, leaving 16 bases between them. The CDR3 spans 13 residues. CDR1 and CDR2 from the germline V gene are DFQATT and SNEGSKA (reference sequence). The CDR3 is CSAHVGDGQPQHF. DNA for the CDR3: TGCAGTGCCCACGTAGGGGACGGGCAGCCCCAGCATTTT.

This clonotype has just a few counts. DNA of the CDR3: TGTGCCAGCAGTGAAGAGGGACCGGCCGGGGCCCTTGAAGCTTTCTTT. Translating it yields CASSEEGPAGALEAFF. The V call is TRBV25-1, the J call TRBJ1-1, with a possible D match to TRBD1 (5 bases). V shed 2 bases and J shed 7 bases, with 20 bases lying between them. The CDR3 length is 16 residues. Germline V gives CDR1 MGHDK, CDR2 SYGVNS.

This clonotype was observed a few times. The chain links TRBV9 to TRBJ2-7; D is uncertain. Per the germline V gene, CDR1 is SGDLS and CDR2 is YYNGEE. V shed 0 bases and J shed 1 base, with 11 bases lying between them. The CDR3 totals 15 residues. This CDR3 reads CASSVEGYGSYEQYF. DNA of the CDR3: TGTGCCAGCAGCGTAGAAGGGTATGGATCCTACGAGCAGTACTTC.

The V call is TRBV9, the J call TRBJ2-7; TRBD2 agrees at 13 bases. The germline V gene has CDR1 SGDLS and CDR2 YYNGEE. Unmatched junction bases numbered 7, after V lost 4 bases and J lost 3 bases. The CDR3 loop spans 16 amino acids. CDR3 bases: TGTGCCAGCAGCCTCGGACTAGCGGGGGCCCTCTACGAGCAGTACTTC. This codes for CASSLGLAGALYEQYF.

This clonotype was seen a few times. The J gene is TRBJ2-1, the V gene TRBV6-5, with D possibly called TRBD1 or TRBD2 (5 bases each). Per the germline V gene, CDR1 is MNHEY and CDR2 is SVGAGI. Trimming removed 0 bases at V and 9 bases at J, with 18 bases between. This CDR3 spans 16 amino acids. CDR3 nucleotides: TGTGCCAGCAGTTACTCAGGCAGGGACCTACGTGGTGAGCAGTTCTTC. Amino acid sequence: CASSYSGRDLRGEQFF.

In this sample, this clonotype turned up a few times. The V gene is TRBV10-3, the J gene TRBJ2-1, with TRBD2 as a possible D gene (7 bases). The germline gives CDR1 ENHRY, CDR2 SYGVKD. V lost 0 bases and J lost 2, with 11 bases in between. The length of the CDR3 is 16 residues. CDR3 in DNA: TGTGCCATCAGTGAGTCGAGGGGGGGCCCCTACAATGAGCAGTTCTTC. As protein: CAISESRGGPYNEQFF.